The sequence of this TCR beta chain was determined in a study of T cells in localized non-small cell lung cancer. Study-wide results and limits: Greater blood T cell density accompanied longer overall survival. In adjacent lung appeared a median approximately 57 of the top 100 tumor clones. Heterogeneity cannot be ruled out, as sequencing used one tumor region only. Uninvolved adjacent lung, not tumor, had the highest T cell clonality.

Method: immunoSEQ multiplex PCR; TCRdb's copy keeps in-frame clones and lacks some. The table shows roughly 72,000 clones, with approximately 80% occurring only once. The germline CDR1 and CDR2 sequences are MNHEY and SMNVEV (reference sequence). V was trimmed by 4 bases and J by 2 bases, leaving 5 bases between them. This CDR3 is built from 12 residues. This clone showed up just a few times. Its antigen remains unknown. V gene TRBV27 combines with J gene TRBJ1-2; D unresolved. This TCR derives from a female donor aged 60 or older with stage I lung adenocarcinoma. Specimen: peripheral blood, collected before any cancer treatment. The CDR3 reads CASSSDNYGYTF. In nucleotides, the CDR3 is TGTGCCAGCAGTTCGGACAACTATGGCTACACCTTC.